This TCR beta chain was sequenced for a study of T cell changes during pregnancy in multiple sclerosis (dated by TCRdb to about 2019). With respect to the entire study: In women with multiple sclerosis, the researchers looked at how the T cell repertoire shifted as pregnancy progressed.

Libraries came from the immunoSEQ multiplex PCR assay. TCRdb carries this immuneACCESS record with in-frame sequences only. Its versions omit some clonotypes, under half of them owing to an unresolved V gene in the studies checked, with the rest unexplained. A total of around 69,000 clones appear in this sample, 90% of them only once. The top ten hold about 2% of the sample. The CDR3 numbers 12 residues from cysteine through phenylalanine. Only the CDR3 region is kept as DNA, spanning 36 bases read in frame from base 1. The germline V gene supplies CDR1 SGHNT and CDR2 YENEEA. V is pared back by 4 bases and J by 8 bases, with 11 bases lying between the germline termini. Turning to this clone: Its antigen has not been determined. The input lacks base qualities; no much larger clone sits a single base away.

The TCR sequence derives from a female donor in good health, enrolled as a control in a pregnancy study. The chain couples TRBV11-3 to TRBJ1-1, with TRBD1 perhaps the D gene, on 6 matching bases. The sample consisted of peripheral blood, taken in the second trimester of pregnancy. CDR3 reads: CASSSTGKEAFF. The bases are TGTGCCAGCAGCTCTACAGGGAAAGAAGCTTTCTTT.